The clone carrying this T cell receptor (beta chain) was observed a few times. No antigen is known for it. This sample is part of a study of cytomegalovirus exposure and HLA in healthy donors. Across the study: The early release's HLA-typed donors yielded 65 million to 85 million unique TCRs.

This CDR3 spans 16 amino acids. The V and J ends lost 1 base and 2 bases, in that order; junction bases with no gene match: 2. The germline gives CDR1 SNHLY, CDR2 FYNNEI. A multiplex PCR was run with 60 Vbeta primers and 13 Jbeta primers. Profiling relied on immunoSEQ multiplex PCR, and the TCRdb table lists in-frame clones only, not all of them. This sample has some 130,000 clones, with over 65% found just once. Study-wide results and caveats: Earlier results showed most TCR beta V segments being productive about 87% or about 30% of the time. When a later analysis compared HLA-associated TCR beta chains with equally common others, the HLA-associated chains turned out to be more clonally expanded and to have lower generation probabilities. Sequencing likely generated an artifact that appeared as a cluster of highly shared sequence variants.

What was sequenced was PBMCs. The V gene is TRBV2, the J gene TRBJ2-2; 9 nucleotides line up with TRBD2. This receptor was taken from a man aged 40-55 years in good health and CMV-seronegative. CDR3 in amino acids: CASSEGLAGNTGELFF. The CDR3 nucleotides read TGTGCCAGCAGTGAAGGTCTAGCGGGAAACACCGGGGAGCTGTTTTTT.